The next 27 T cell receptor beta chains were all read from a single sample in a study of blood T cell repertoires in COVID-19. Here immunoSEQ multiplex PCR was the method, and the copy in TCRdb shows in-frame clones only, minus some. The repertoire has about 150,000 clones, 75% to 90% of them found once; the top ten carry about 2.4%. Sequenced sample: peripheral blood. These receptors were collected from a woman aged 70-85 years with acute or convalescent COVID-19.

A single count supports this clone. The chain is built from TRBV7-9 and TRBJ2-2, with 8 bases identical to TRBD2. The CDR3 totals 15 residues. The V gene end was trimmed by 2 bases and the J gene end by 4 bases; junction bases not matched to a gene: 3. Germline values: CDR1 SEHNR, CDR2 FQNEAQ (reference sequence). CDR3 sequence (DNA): TGTGCCAGCAGCTTACCGGGGGGGCCCACCGGGGAGCTGTTTTTT. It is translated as CASSLPGGPTGELFF.

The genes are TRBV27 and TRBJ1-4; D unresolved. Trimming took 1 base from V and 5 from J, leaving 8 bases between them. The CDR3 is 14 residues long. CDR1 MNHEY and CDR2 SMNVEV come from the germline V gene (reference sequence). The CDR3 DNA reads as TGTGCCAGCAGTTTATTCGGAGGGAATGAAAAACTGTTTTTT. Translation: CASSLFGGNEKLFF.

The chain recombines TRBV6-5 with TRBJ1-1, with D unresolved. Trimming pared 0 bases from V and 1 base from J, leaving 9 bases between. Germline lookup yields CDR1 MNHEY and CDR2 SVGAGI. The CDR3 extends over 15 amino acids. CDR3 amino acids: CASSYSNWRNTEAFF. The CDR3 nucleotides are TGTGCCAGCAGTTACTCGAACTGGAGGAACACTGAAGCTTTCTTT.

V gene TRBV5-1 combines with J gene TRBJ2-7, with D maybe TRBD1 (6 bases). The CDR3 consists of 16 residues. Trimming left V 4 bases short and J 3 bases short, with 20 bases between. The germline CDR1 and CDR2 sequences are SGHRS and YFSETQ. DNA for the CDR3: TGCGCCAGCAGCCCCCTAAGGCCAGGGGTCAACTACGAGCAGTACTTC. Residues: CASSPLRPGVNYEQYF.

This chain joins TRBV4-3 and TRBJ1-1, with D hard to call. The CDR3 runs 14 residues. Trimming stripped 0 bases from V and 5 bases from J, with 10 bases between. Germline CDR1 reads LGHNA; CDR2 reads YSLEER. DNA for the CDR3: TGCGCCAGCAGCCAAGATCGGGGTCGGACTGAAGCTTTCTTT. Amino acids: CASSQDRGRTEAFF.

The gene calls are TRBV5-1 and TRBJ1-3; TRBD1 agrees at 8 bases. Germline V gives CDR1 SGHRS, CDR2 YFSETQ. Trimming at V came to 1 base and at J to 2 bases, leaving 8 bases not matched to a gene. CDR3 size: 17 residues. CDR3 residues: CASSLKTQTGAGNTIYF. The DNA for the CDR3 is TGCGCCAGCAGCTTGAAAACCCAGACAGGGGCTGGAAACACCATATATTTT.

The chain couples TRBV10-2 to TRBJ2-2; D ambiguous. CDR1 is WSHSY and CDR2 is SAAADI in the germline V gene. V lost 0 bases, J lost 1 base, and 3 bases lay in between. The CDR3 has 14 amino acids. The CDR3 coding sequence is TGCGCCAGCAGTGAGTCCAGGAACACCGGGGAGCTGTTTTTT. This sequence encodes CASSESRNTGELFF.

The CDR3 region is CASSLDVGLSNQPQHF. The CDR3 DNA reads TGTGCCAGCAGCTTAGATGTGGGCTTGAGCAATCAGCCCCAGCATTTT. V and J are TRBV7-8 and TRBJ1-5; D gene unclear. Germline V gene lookup returns CDR1 SGHVS and CDR2 FQNEAQ. The V end was cut by 1 base, the J end by 1 base, with 11 bases between. The CDR3 is 16 residues long.

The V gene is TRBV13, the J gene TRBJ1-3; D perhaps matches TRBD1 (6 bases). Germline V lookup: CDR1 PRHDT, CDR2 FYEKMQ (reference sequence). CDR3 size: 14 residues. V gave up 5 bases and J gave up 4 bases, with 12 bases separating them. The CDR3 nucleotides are TGTGCCAGCAGCCAAACAGGGTTCGGAAACACCATATATTTT. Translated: CASSQTGFGNTIYF.

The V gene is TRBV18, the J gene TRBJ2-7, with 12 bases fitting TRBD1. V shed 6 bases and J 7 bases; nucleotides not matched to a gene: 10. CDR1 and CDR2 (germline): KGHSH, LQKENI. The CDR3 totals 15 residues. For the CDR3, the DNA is TGTGCCAGCTCCCACGGGGGACAGGGGGCTAGGGAGCAGTACGTC. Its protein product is CASSHGGQGAREQYV.

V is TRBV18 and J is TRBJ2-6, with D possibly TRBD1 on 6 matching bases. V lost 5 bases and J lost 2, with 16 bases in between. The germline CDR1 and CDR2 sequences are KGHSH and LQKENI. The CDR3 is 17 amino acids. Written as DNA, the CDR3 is TGTGCCAGCTCAAGGGAGCAGGGGCGGGCTGGGGCCAACGTCCTGACTTTC. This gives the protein CASSREQGRAGANVLTF.

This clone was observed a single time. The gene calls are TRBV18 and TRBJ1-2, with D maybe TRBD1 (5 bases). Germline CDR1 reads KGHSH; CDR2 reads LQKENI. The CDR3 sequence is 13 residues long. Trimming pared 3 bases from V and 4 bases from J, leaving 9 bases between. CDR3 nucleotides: TGTGCCAGCTCACCGGGCCAGGGCTATGGCTACACCTTC. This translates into CASSPGQGYGYTF. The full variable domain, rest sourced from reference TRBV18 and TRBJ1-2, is NAGVMQNPRHLVRRRGQEARLRCSPMKGHSHVYWYRQLPEEGLKFMVYLQKENIIDESGMPKERFSAEFPKEGPSILRIQQVVRGDSAAYFCASSPGQGYGYTFGSGTRLTVV.

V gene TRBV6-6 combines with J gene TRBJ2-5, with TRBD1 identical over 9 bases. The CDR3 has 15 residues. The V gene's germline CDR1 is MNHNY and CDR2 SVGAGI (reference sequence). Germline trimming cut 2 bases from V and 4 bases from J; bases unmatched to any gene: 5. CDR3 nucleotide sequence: TGTGCCAGCAGTTACCCCGGGACAGGGCGAGAGACCCAGTACTTC. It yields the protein CASSYPGTGRETQYF.

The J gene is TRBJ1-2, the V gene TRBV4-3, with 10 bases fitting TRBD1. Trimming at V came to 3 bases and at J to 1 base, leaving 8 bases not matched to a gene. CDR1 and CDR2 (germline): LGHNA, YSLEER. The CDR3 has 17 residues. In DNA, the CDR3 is TGCGCCAGCAGCCAGGACAGGGGGACTTTCTATAACTATGGCTACACCTTC. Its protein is CASSQDRGTFYNYGYTF.

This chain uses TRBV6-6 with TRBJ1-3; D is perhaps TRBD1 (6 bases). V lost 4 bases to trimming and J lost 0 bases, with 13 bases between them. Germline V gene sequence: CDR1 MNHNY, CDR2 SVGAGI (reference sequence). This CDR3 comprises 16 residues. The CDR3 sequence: CASSFSGQSSGNTIYF. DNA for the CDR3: TGTGCCAGCAGTTTCTCCGGACAGTCCTCTGGAAACACCATATATTTT.

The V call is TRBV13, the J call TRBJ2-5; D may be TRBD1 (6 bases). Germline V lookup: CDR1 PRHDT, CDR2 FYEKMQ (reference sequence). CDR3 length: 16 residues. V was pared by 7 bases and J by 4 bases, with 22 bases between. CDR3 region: CASISTGRGFGETQYF. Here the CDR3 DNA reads TGTGCCAGCATCTCCACGGGCAGGGGCTTTGGAGAGACCCAGTACTTC.

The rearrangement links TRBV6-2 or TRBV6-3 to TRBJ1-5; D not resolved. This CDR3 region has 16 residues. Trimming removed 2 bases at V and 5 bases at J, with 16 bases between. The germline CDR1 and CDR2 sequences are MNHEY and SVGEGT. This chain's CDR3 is CASSYPRASPDQPQHF. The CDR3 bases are TGTGCCAGCAGTTACCCGCGGGCCTCCCCGGATCAGCCCCAGCATTTT.

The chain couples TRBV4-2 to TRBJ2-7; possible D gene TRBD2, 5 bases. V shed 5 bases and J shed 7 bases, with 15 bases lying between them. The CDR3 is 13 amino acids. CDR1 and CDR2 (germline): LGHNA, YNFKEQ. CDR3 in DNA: TGTGCCAGCAGCTCTGGACTGCTCGGGGAGCAGTACTTC. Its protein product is CASSSGLLGEQYF.

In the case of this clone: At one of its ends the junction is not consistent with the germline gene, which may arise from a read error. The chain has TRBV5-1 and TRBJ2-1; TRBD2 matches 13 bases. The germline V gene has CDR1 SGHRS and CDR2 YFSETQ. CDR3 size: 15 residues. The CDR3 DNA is TGCGCCAGCAGCCGGACTAGCGGGGGCCTTGGGCAGGGGCTCTTC. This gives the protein CASSRTSGGLGQGLF.

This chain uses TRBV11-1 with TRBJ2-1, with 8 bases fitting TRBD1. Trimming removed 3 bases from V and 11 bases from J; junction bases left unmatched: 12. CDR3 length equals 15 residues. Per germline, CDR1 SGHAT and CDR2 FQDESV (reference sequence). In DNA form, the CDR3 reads TGTGCCAGCAGCTTGGTTATTACAGGGGGTTCAAAGCAGTTCTTC. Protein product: CASSLVITGGSKQFF. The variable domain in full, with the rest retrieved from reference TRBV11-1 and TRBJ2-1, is EAEVAQSPRYKITEKSQAVAFWCDPISGHATLYWYRQILGQGPELLVQFQDESVVDDSQLPKDRFSAERLKGVDSTLKIQPAELGDSAMYLCASSLVITGGSKQFFGPGTRLTVL.

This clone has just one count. Written as DNA, the CDR3 is TGTGCCAGCTCACCACTCGAACCTGGACAGTCCTACGAGCAGTACGTC. It is translated as CASSPLEPGQSYEQYV. The genes are TRBV18 and TRBJ2-7, with a tentative D call TRBD1 (6 bases). Germline values: CDR1 KGHSH, CDR2 LQKENI. The CDR3 runs 16 residues. The V end was cut by 1 base, the J end by 1 base, with 14 bases between.

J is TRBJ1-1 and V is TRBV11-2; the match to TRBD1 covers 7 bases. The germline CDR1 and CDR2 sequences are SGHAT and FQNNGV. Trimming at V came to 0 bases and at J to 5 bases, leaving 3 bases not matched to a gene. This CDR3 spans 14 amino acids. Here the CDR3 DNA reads TGTGCCAGCAGCTTAGACAGGGGGAAGACTGAAGCTTTCTTT. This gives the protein CASSLDRGKTEAFF.

This CDR3 is CASSPRQDGEAFF. CDR3 DNA: TGTGCCAGCTCACCACGACAGGATGGTGAAGCTTTCTTT. The V and J genes are TRBV18 and TRBJ1-1; D may be TRBD1 (6 bases). Germline V gene lookup returns CDR1 KGHSH and CDR2 LQKENI. The CDR3 spans 13 residues. Trimming left V 1 base short and J 7 bases short, with 10 bases between. The full variable domain, completed using reference TRBV18 and TRBJ1-1, is NAGVMQNPRHLVRRRGQEARLRCSPMKGHSHVYWYRQLPEEGLKFMVYLQKENIIDESGMPKERFSAEFPKEGPSILRIQQVVRGDSAAYFCASSPRQDGEAFFGQGTRLTVV.

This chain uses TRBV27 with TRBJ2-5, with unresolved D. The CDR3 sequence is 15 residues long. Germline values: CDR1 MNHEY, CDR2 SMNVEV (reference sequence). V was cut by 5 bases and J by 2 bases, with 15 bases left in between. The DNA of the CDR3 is TGTGCCAGCAGTCCAAGAGTGGGCAGTCAAGAGACCCAGTACTTC. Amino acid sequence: CASSPRVGSQETQYF.

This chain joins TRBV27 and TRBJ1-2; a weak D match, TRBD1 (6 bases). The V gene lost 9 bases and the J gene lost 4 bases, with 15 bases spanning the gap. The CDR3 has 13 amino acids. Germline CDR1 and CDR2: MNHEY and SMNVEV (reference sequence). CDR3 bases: TGTGCCAGTAAATCCAGGGGTGTCTATGGCTACACCTTC. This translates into CASKSRGVYGYTF.

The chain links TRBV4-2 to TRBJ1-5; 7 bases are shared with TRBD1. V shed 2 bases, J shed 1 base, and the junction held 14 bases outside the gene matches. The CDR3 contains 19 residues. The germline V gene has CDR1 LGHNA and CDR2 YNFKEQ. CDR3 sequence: CASSQQIVSGGSSNQPQHF. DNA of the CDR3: TGTGCCAGCAGCCAACAAATCGTGTCAGGGGGTAGCAGCAATCAGCCCCAGCATTTT.

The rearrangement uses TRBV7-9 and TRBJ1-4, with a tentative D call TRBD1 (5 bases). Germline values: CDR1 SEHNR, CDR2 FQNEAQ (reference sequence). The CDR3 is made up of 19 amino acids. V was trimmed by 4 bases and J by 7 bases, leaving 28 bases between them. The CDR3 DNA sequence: TGTGCCAGCAGCTCAATACCAACCGGGGCCCTAAAGGGAGGTGAAAAACTGTTTTTT. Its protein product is CASSSIPTGALKGGEKLFF.